Below are 15 T cell receptor beta chains sequenced from a single sample in a study of shared clonotypes between healthy human individuals. TCRdb's table, derived via immunoSEQ multiplex PCR, lists solely in-frame clones and lacks some. The sample gives 2 million or so clones, 85% to 95% of which show up once; 0.1% to 0.15% is in the top ten. Source material: naive CD4+ T cells sorted from blood. Subset specified: CD45RA+ positively selected. The receptors come from a man aged 18 to 35 in good health.

About this clone itself: One end of the junction is discordant with germline, which a read error may explain. V usage is TRBV6-1 and J usage is TRBJ1-1; 9 nucleotides align to TRBD1. The length of the CDR3 is 18 residues. Germline V lookup: CDR1 MNHNS, CDR2 SASEGT. The DNA for the CDR3 is TGTGCCAGCAGTGAAGCGTCTTTTAGGGACAGGGTGAAAACTGAAGCTTTCTTT. It codes for CASSEASFRDRVKTEAFF.

The J gene is TRBJ1-2, the V gene TRBV7-9, with no clear D. The V gene's germline CDR1 is SEHNR and CDR2 FQNEAQ (reference sequence). Deletions cut 5 bases from V and 4 bases from J, with 11 bases between. This CDR3 contains 13 residues. The CDR3 sequence is CASSGGRSYGYTF. The CDR3 DNA is TGTGCCAGCAGCGGCGGCCGGTCCTATGGCTACACCTTC.

Written as DNA, the CDR3 is TGTGCCAGCAGTGGACTAGCGGACCAAAGCTCCTACAATGAGCAGTTCTTC. This gives the protein CASSGLADQSSYNEQFF. The rearrangement uses TRBV6-1 and TRBJ2-1, with 9 bases lining up with TRBD2. The CDR3 has 17 amino acids. CDR1 is MNHNS and CDR2 is SASEGT in the germline V gene. Trimming took 4 bases from V and 0 from J; bases not matched to a gene: 7.

This CDR3 reads CASRGQSSRNTIYF. In DNA, the CDR3 is TGTGCCAGCCGAGGACAGTCATCTCGAAACACCATATATTTT. This rearrangement joins TRBV11-2 to TRBJ1-3; tentative D call: TRBD1 (6 bases). Germline V gene lookup returns CDR1 SGHAT and CDR2 FQNNGV. The V end was cut by 8 bases, the J end by 5 bases, with 16 bases between. The CDR3 runs 14 residues.

This chain links TRBV5-3 with TRBJ1-3; D remains ambiguous. TRBV5-3 is an ORF, and what it does is uncertain. Trimming pared 5 bases from V and 0 bases from J, leaving 12 bases between. This CDR3 is built from 15 residues. This CDR3 reads CARRIARDSGNTIYF. CDR3 coding DNA: TGTGCCAGAAGGATCGCGAGGGACTCTGGAAACACCATATATTTT.

V and J are TRBV14 and TRBJ2-7; D gene ambiguous. The CDR3 has 15 amino acids. Trimming shortened V by 1 base and J by 0 bases, and 10 bases separated the two germline ends. Germline loops: CDR1 SGHDN, CDR2 FVKESK. CDR3 in DNA: TGTGCCAGCAGCCAAGTAGGTCGCAGCTCCTACGAGCAGTACTTC. Translation gives CASSQVGRSSYEQYF.

The chain combines TRBV5-1 with TRBJ2-6; TRBD2 aligns across 9 bases. The germline gives CDR1 SGHRS, CDR2 YFSETQ. Trimming at V came to 4 bases and at J to 0 bases, leaving 11 bases not matched to a gene. CDR3 length: 19 amino acids. The CDR3 loop is CASSNRSGRPTSGANVLTF. The CDR3 coding sequence is TGCGCCAGCAGCAATAGAAGCGGGAGGCCGACCTCTGGGGCCAACGTCCTGACTTTC. The entire variable domain, with the rest obtained from reference TRBV5-1 and TRBJ2-6, is as follows: KAGVTQTPRYLIKTRGQQVTLSCSPISGHRSVSWYQQTPGQGLQFLFEYFSETQRNKGNFPGRFSGRQFSNSRSEMNVSTLELGDSALYLCASSNRSGRPTSGANVLTFGAGSRLTVL.

The chain is built from TRBV7-6 and TRBJ2-3; tentatively, D is TRBD2 (5 bases). V was clipped by 5 bases and J by 2 bases, with 17 bases between them. Germline assignment: CDR1 SGHVS and CDR2 FNYEAQ. The CDR3 contains 16 residues. The CDR3 sequence: CASSPSTRGNTDTQYF. The CDR3 DNA follows: TGTGCCAGCAGCCCCAGTACTCGAGGGAACACAGATACGCAGTATTTT.

The J gene is TRBJ1-2, the V gene TRBV19, with TRBD1 matching over 8 bases. V trimming: 7 bases; J trimming: 8 bases; junction bases outside the gene matches: 15. CDR1 is LNHDA and CDR2 is SQIVND in the germline V gene (reference sequence). CDR3 length equals 15 residues. The CDR3 spells CASIPGGQGAGGYTF. DNA of the CDR3: TGTGCCAGTATCCCCGGGGGCCAGGGGGCAGGAGGCTACACCTTC.

This clone turned up a few times. The V gene is TRBV21-1, the J gene TRBJ2-2; the table assigns TRBD1, which was not confirmed against the DNA. TRBV21-1 is a pseudogene. The length of the CDR3 is 16 residues. The CDR3 DNA reads TGTGCCAGCAGCCGGAAGGCGGACACTAACACCGGGGAGCTGTTTTTT. Its protein is CASSRKADTNTGELFF.

CDR3 in amino acids: CSASTEMNTEAFF. CDR3 nucleotides: TGCAGCGCCTCGACAGAGATGAACACTGAAGCTTTCTTT. The gene calls are TRBV29-1 and TRBJ1-1, with D possibly being TRBD1 (5 bases). Germline V gene sequence: CDR1 SQVTM, CDR2 ANQGSEA. The CDR3 extends over 13 amino acids. The V end was cut by 7 bases, the J end by 0 bases, with 12 bases between.

Of note for this clone: Within the sample, other DNA sequences also encode this same CDR3. The chain combines TRBV5-1 with TRBJ2-5; 9 bases map to TRBD1. This CDR3 contains 14 residues. Germline V CDR1 and CDR2: SGHRS, YFSETQ. The V gene end was trimmed by 4 bases and the J gene end by 4 bases; junction bases not matched to a gene: 5. The CDR3 loop reads CASSPGTGRETQYF. Written as DNA, the CDR3 is TGCGCCAGCAGCCCTGGGACAGGGAGAGAGACCCAGTACTTC.

The gene calls are TRBV2 and TRBJ2-7; D not certain. V lost 2 bases to trimming and J lost 5 bases, with 7 bases between them. CDR3 length equals 12 residues. The V gene's germline CDR1 is SNHLY and CDR2 FYNNEI. CDR3 region: CASSEQGNEQYF. The CDR3 DNA follows: TGTGCCAGCAGTGAACAAGGTAACGAGCAGTACTTC.

Remarks on this clone: This may arise from a read error, as a much more abundant clone is one base away. The V gene is TRBV7-2, the J gene TRBJ1-1; no definite D call. The V end was cut by 3 bases, the J end by 1 base, with 3 bases between. The CDR3 spans 12 residues. The germline CDR1 and CDR2 sequences are SGHTA and FQGNSA. CDR3 nucleotides: TGTGCCAGCAGCTTGTGGAACACTGAAGCTTTCTTT. Protein: CASSLWNTEAFF.

This rearrangement joins TRBV10-1 to TRBJ2-3; possible D gene TRBD1, 7 bases. The CDR3 has 14 residues. V was clipped by 5 bases and J by 6 bases, with 15 bases between them. CDR1 is WNHNN, CDR2 SYGVQD, per germline (reference sequence). CDR3 amino acids: CASSPEGASDTQYF. CDR3 nucleotide sequence: TGCGCCAGCAGTCCGGAGGGGGCGAGCGATACGCAGTATTTT.